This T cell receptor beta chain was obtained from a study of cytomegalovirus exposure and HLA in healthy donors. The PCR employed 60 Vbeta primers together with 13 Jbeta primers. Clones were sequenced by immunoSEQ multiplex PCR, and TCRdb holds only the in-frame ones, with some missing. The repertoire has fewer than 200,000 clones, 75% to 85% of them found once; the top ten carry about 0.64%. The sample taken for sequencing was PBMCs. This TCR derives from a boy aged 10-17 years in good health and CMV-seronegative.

CDR3 in DNA: TGTGCCAGCAGTGAACTGGGGGGGACAGGGGGAGAAAAACTGTTTTTT. Residues: CASSELGGTGGEKLFF. The chain uses TRBV6-1 and TRBJ1-4; 11 positions match TRBD1. The ends lost 2 bases at V and 8 bases at J; junction bases unmatched: 7. From germline, CDR1 is MNHNS and CDR2 SASEGT. The CDR3 contains 16 residues.